Following are 24 T cell receptor beta chains from one sample sequenced in a study of CD8 T cells in ankylosing spondylitis. In TCRdb, the 5' RACE reads were re-called with MiXCR into one record per CDR3 protein. Here the sample spans some 120,000 distinct CDR3 sequences, roughly 13% being singletons. The material sequenced was blood, either unsorted or a sorted T cell fraction (not recorded which). The receptors derive from a female donor with ankylosing spondylitis or in good health (not recorded which).

This clonotype was recorded a few times. The chain employs TRBV12-3 or TRBV12-4 and TRBJ2-1; either TRBD1 or TRBD2 may supply D (5 bases each). This CDR3 has 14 amino acids. V was pared by 3 bases and J by 7 bases, with 13 bases between. CDR3 amino acids: CASSFGVSGNEQFF. The CDR3 DNA reads as TGTGCCAGCAGTTTCGGGGTTTCAGGGAATGAGCAGTTCTTC.

The chain combines TRBV20-1 with TRBJ2-7; 11 bases align to TRBD1. The CDR3 loop spans 13 amino acids. From germline, CDR1 is DFQATT and CDR2 SNEGSKA (reference sequence). V lost 8 bases, J lost 3 bases, and 6 bases stayed unmatched. CDR3 nucleotide sequence: TGCAGTACCCGGGACAGGGGGGACTACGAGCAGTACTTC. This codes for CSTRDRGDYEQYF.

This clonotype was counted between two and nine times. The genes are TRBV5-6 and TRBJ1-5; unclear D gene. This CDR3 is built from 15 residues. The V end lost 1 base, the J end lost 2 bases, and 10 bases lay between the germline ends. Germline CDR1 reads SGHDT; CDR2 reads YYEEEE. The CDR3 loop is CASSLRWAGNQPQHF. The CDR3 DNA sequence: TGTGCCAGCAGCTTGAGGTGGGCAGGCAATCAGCCCCAGCATTTT.

Ten or more counts support this clonotype. V and J are TRBV13 and TRBJ2-3; D unclear. The CDR3 sequence is 15 residues long. The germline V and J ends were trimmed by 4 bases and 3 bases, with 14 bases remaining between them. CDR1 and CDR2 (germline): PRHDT, FYEKMQ (reference sequence). The CDR3 bases are TGTGCCAGCAGCTCCCCTGGGCTACGAACAGATACGCAGTATTTT. It translates to CASSSPGLRTDTQYF.

This clonotype was counted once. A much larger clone sits a single nucleotide away, making a read error possible. The chain is built from TRBV25-1 and TRBJ2-3; 9 bases line up with TRBD1. CDR1 MGHDK and CDR2 SYGVNS come from the germline V gene. This CDR3 has 15 amino acids. CDR3 nucleotides: TGTGACAGCACCGGGACAGGGTCTGGCACAGATACGCAGTATTTT. The encoded protein is CDSTGTGSGTDTQYF.

This clonotype was detected only a few times. This sequence joins TRBV1 and TRBJ2-7; the D call of TRBD2 is as the table states it, not checked on the DNA. TRBV1 is an annotated pseudogene. This CDR3 contains 15 residues. Written as DNA, the CDR3 is TGCACCAGCACCAGAGGACTAGCGGGAGTGTACGAGCAGTACTTC. It translates to CTSTRGLAGVYEQYF.

This clonotype was found a few times. The chain employs TRBV12-3 or TRBV12-4 and TRBJ1-2; maybe TRBD1 (5 bases). The V end lost 5 bases, the J end lost 4 bases, and 8 bases lay between the germline ends. The CDR3 loop spans 12 amino acids. CDR3 nucleotide sequence: TGTGCCAGCAGTACAGGCGTCTATGGCTACACCTTC. Encoded protein: CASSTGVYGYTF.

Ten or more counts support this clonotype. In nucleotides, the CDR3 is TGCGCCAGCAGGTGGAAGACAGCTTCAATCTACGAGCAGTACTTC. Its translation is CASRWKTASIYEQYF. V usage is TRBV5-1 and J usage is TRBJ2-7; D may be TRBD1 (5 bases). The CDR3 has 15 amino acids. Trimming stripped 5 bases from V and 3 bases from J, with 18 bases between. CDR1 and CDR2 from the germline V gene are SGHRS and YFSETQ.

This clonotype has only a few counts. The V and J genes are TRBV7-9 and TRBJ1-2; D unresolved. From germline, CDR1 is SEHNR and CDR2 FQNEAQ (reference sequence). The length of the CDR3 is 15 residues. Trimming left V 1 base short and J 8 bases short, with 17 bases between. CDR3 sequence (DNA): TGTGCCAGCAGCTTAGGGCCAGTCGACGAATACGGCTACACCTTC. Translation gives CASSLGPVDEYGYTF.

This clonotype was counted at least ten times. V is TRBV10-3 and J is TRBJ1-1; D remains unclear. V lost 8 bases to trimming and J lost 2 bases, with 6 bases between them. The CDR3 loop spans 11 amino acids. Germline CDR1 and CDR2: ENHRY and SYGVKD. Here the CDR3 DNA reads TGTGCCATCGTCAGAAACACTGAAGCTTTCTTT. It specifies CAIVRNTEAFF.

The chain employs TRBV5-1 and TRBJ1-2, with 11 bases lining up with TRBD1. Germline V gene lookup returns CDR1 SGHRS and CDR2 YFSETQ. J lost 5 bases, V lost 2 bases, and 8 bases had no gene match. This CDR3 spans 16 amino acids. CDR3 sequence (DNA): TGCGCCAGCAGCTTCGGACAGGGGGCCGTAGGTTATGGCTACACCTTC. Protein: CASSFGQGAVGYGYTF. Together with reference TRBV5-1 and TRBJ1-2, the CDR3 gives the full variable domain: KAGVTQTPRYLIKTRGQQVTLSCSPISGHRSVSWYQQTPGQGLQFLFEYFSETQRNKGNFPGRFSGRQFSNSRSEMNVSTLELGDSALYLCASSFGQGAVGYGYTFGSGTRLTVV.

The genes are TRBV30 and TRBJ1-2; D remains ambiguous. Trimming removed 4 bases from V and 6 bases from J, with 12 bases in between. Germline lookup yields CDR1 GTSNPN and CDR2 SVGIG (reference sequence). The CDR3 spans 12 residues. The CDR3 here is CAWTTSGNGYTF. DNA for the CDR3: TGTGCCTGGACTACTTCTGGGAATGGCTACACCTTC.

The J gene is TRBJ1-1, the V gene TRBV30; weak D call: TRBD1 (5 bases). The CDR3 contains 13 residues. CDR1 and CDR2 from the germline V gene are GTSNPN and SVGIG (reference sequence). Trimming took 1 base from V and 2 from J, leaving 8 bases between them. The CDR3 reads CAWSAGSNTEAFF. Written as DNA, the CDR3 is TGTGCCTGGAGTGCAGGGTCTAACACTGAAGCTTTCTTT.

This chain uses TRBV4-1 with TRBJ2-7, with 8 nucleotides matching TRBD2. After removal of 4 bases from V and 2 bases from J, the junction contained 7 bases not matched to a gene. Germline V lookup: CDR1 MGHRA, CDR2 YSYEKL. The CDR3 length is 15 residues. The CDR3 nucleotides read TGCGCCAGCAGCCGATGGCGGGGGGACACCTACGAGCAGTACTTC. Protein: CASSRWRGDTYEQYF.

Ten or more counts support this clonotype. The chain joins TRBV20-1 to TRBJ1-2; tentatively, D is TRBD1 (5 bases). V lost 5 bases and J 1 base, leaving 14 bases between the germline ends. In germline, CDR1 is DFQATT, CDR2 SNEGSKA (reference sequence). The CDR3 spans 14 residues. As DNA, the CDR3 is TGCAGTGCTTCCACGGGGGGTTTTAACTATGGCTACACCTTC. This gives the protein CSASTGGFNYGYTF.

A single count supports this clonotype. The chain joins TRBV20-1 to TRBJ2-3, with 9 bases matching TRBD2. The CDR3 is 12 residues long. Germline V CDR1 and CDR2: DFQATT, SNEGSKA (reference sequence). Unmatched junction bases numbered 5, after V lost 4 bases and J lost 9 bases. CDR3 sequence: CSANPGLATQYF. CDR3 DNA sequence: TGCAGTGCTAACCCGGGACTAGCCACGCAGTATTTT.

This clonotype was seen a few times. The chain is built from TRBV7-2 and TRBJ2-3, with D tentatively TRBD1 (7 bases). The CDR3 sequence is 16 residues long. Germline CDR1 is SGHTA and CDR2 is FQGNSA. Trimming pared 2 bases from V and 5 bases from J, leaving 17 bases between. Here the CDR3 DNA reads TGTGCCAGCAGCTTAAGGCGCGGGACAGAAAGAGATACGCAGTATTTT. It is translated as CASSLRRGTERDTQYF.

The rearrangement uses TRBV6-1 and TRBJ2-4, with TRBD1 matching over 8 bases. The CDR3 runs 16 residues. The J segment lost 7 bases and the V segment lost 0 bases, leaving 8 bases of the junction unmatched. The germline gives CDR1 MNHNS, CDR2 SASEGT. CDR3 sequence (DNA): TGTGCCAGCAGTGAAGCAGGCGGACAGGGTGGGAACATTCAGTACTTC. The encoded protein is CASSEAGGQGGNIQYF.

The chain has TRBV12-3 or TRBV12-4 and TRBJ2-2; the D is unclear. This CDR3 spans 16 amino acids. V dropped 6 bases and J dropped 7 bases, with 21 bases sitting between them. CDR3 loop: CASSRSQWARVGELFF. For the CDR3, the DNA is TGTGCCAGCAGCCGAAGCCAGTGGGCAAGGGTCGGGGAGCTGTTTTTT.

The gene calls are TRBV11-3 and TRBJ2-5; tentatively, D is TRBD2 (6 bases). This CDR3 is 13 amino acids long. V gave up 4 bases and J gave up 9 bases, with 15 bases separating them. Germline V gene data show CDR1 as SGHNT and CDR2 as YENEEA. The CDR3 is CASSWDFGMPQYF. In DNA form, the CDR3 reads TGTGCCAGCAGCTGGGACTTCGGTATGCCCCAGTACTTC.

This clonotype was counted once. Germline and junction disagree at one end, which may indicate a read error. CDR3 residues: CASSPSEKRGKNSQYF. The CDR3 region has the DNA TGTGCCAGCTCACCGTCGGAGAAGCGAGGCAAAAACAGTCAGTACTTC. This chain joins TRBV18 and TRBJ2-4; D not resolved. CDR3 length: 16 residues. Germline CDR1 is KGHSH and CDR2 is LQKENI.

This clonotype occurred many times. This chain links TRBV2 with TRBJ1-6, with 7 bases fitting TRBD1. The J segment lost 8 bases and the V segment lost 6 bases, leaving 10 bases of the junction unmatched. The germline CDR1 and CDR2 sequences are SNHLY and FYNNEI. This CDR3 comprises 15 residues. This chain's CDR3 is CASRGGQILDSPLHF. CDR3 sequence (DNA): TGTGCCAGCAGGGGGGGACAGATCTTAGATTCACCCCTCCACTTT.

This rearrangement joins TRBV28 to TRBJ2-2; no reliable D call. The CDR3 length is 15 residues. Germline values: CDR1 MDHEN, CDR2 SYDVKM. V lost 8 bases and J lost 6, with 19 bases in between. CDR3 in amino acids: CASSPGPQEAGELFF. The CDR3 coding sequence is TGTGCCAGCTCTCCCGGGCCCCAAGAGGCCGGGGAGCTGTTTTTT.

This clonotype was seen at least ten times. The V call is TRBV30, the J call TRBJ2-3; the D gene is possibly TRBD2 (6 bases). The germline CDR1 and CDR2 sequences are GTSNPN and SVGIG (reference sequence). With 7 bases removed from V and 2 bases from J, the gap between germline ends came to 19 bases. The CDR3 totals 15 residues. CDR3 region: CAFTYGGSSTDTQYF. The CDR3 DNA is TGTGCCTTCACCTACGGGGGATCTTCCACAGATACGCAGTATTTT.